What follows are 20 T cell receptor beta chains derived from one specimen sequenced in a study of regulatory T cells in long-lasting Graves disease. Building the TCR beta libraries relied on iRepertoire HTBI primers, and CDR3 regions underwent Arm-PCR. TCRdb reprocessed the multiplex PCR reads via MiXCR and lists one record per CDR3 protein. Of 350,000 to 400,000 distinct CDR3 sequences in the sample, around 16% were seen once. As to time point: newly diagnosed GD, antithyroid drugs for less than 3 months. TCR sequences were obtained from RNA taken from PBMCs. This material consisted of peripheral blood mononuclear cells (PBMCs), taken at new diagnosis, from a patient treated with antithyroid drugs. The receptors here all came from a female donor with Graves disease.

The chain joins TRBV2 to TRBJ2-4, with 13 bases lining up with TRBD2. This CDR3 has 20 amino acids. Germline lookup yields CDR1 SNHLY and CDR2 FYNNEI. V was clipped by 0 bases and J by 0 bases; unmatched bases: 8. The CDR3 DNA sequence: TGTGCCAGCAGTGAAGCGGGGCGACTAGCGGGGGGTTTAGCCAAAAACATTCAGTACTTC. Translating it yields CASSEAGRLAGGLAKNIQYF.

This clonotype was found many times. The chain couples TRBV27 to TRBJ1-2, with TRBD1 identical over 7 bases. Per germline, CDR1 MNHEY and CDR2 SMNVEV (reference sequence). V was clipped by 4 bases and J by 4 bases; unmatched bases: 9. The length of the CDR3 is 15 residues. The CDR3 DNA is TGTGCCAGCAGTTCCAGACAGGGCCTCCTCTATGGCTACACCTTC. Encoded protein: CASSSRQGLLYGYTF.

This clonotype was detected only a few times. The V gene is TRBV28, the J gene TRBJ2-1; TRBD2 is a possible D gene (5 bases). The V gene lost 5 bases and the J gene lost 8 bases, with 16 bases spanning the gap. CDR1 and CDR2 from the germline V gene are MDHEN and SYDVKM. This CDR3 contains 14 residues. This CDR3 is CASSLWTQRDEQFF. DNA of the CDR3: TGTGCCAGCAGTCTTTGGACCCAGAGGGATGAGCAGTTCTTC.

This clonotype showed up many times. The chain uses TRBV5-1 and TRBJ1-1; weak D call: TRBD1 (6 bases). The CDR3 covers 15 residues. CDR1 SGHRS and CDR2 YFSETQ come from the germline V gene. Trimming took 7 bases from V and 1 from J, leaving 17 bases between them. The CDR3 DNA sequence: TGCGCCAGCGGACCGCTAGGGGGTTCGAACACTGAAGCTTTCTTT. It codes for CASGPLGGSNTEAFF.

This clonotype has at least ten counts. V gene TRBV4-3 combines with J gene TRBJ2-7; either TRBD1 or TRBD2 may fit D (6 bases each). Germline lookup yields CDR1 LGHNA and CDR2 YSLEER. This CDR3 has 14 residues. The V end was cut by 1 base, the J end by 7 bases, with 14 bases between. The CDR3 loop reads CASSQAQGLGEQYF. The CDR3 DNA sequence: TGCGCCAGCAGCCAAGCACAGGGACTTGGGGAGCAGTACTTC.

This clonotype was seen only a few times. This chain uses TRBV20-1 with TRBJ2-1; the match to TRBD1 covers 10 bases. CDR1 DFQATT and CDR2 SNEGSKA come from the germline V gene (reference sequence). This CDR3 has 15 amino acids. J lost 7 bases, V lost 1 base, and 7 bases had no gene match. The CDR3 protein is CSARAGTGAPNEQFF. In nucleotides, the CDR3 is TGCAGTGCTAGAGCCGGGACAGGGGCTCCTAATGAGCAGTTCTTC.

CDR3 DNA: TGTGCCAGCAGTGGGTCCAGGTCCTTCTCCTACGAGCAGTACTTC. This gives the protein CASSGSRSFSYEQYF. The chain joins TRBV2 to TRBJ2-7; D gene ambiguous. Germline loops: CDR1 SNHLY, CDR2 FYNNEI. The length of the CDR3 is 15 residues. The ends were cut back, 4 bases at V and 0 bases at J, with 13 bases in the middle.

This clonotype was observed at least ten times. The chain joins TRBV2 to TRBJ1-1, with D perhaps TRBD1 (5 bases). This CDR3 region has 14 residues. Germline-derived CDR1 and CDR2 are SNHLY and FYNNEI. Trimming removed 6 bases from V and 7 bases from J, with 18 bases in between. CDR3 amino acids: CASRIGGLYSEAFF. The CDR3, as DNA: TGTGCCAGCAGGATCGGGGGGTTGTATAGTGAAGCTTTCTTT.

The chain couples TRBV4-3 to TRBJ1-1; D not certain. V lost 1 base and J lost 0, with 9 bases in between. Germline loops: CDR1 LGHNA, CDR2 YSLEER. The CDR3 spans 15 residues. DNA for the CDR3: TGCGCCAGCAGCCAAGGTGCAGCCTTGAACACTGAAGCTTTCTTT. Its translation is CASSQGAALNTEAFF.

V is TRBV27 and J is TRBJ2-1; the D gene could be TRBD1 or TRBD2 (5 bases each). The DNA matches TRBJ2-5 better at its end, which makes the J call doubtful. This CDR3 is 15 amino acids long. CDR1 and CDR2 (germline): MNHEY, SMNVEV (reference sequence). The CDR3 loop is CASSSSGLLRETQYF. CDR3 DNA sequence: TGTGCCAGCTCGTCTTCGGGGCTGCTTCGAGAGACCCAGTACTTC.

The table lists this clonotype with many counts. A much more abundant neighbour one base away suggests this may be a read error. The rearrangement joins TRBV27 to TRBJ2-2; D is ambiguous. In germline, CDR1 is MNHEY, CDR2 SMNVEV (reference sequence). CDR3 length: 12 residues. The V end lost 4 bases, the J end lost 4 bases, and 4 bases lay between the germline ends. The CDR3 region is CASSSSTGELFF. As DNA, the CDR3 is TGTGCCAGCAGTTCGAGCACCGGGGAGCTGTTTTTT.

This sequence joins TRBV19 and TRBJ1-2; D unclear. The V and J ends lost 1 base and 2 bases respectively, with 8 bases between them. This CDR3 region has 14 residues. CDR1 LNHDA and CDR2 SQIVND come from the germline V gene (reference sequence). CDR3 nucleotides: TGTGCCAGTAGTATAGCAGCCAGGAACTATGGCTACACCTTC. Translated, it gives CASSIAARNYGYTF.

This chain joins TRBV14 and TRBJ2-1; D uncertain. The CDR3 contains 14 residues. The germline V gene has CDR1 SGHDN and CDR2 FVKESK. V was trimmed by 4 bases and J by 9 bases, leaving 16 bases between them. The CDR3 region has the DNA TGTGCCAGCAGCCCCCTCTCCGGGCAGGCTGAGCAGTTCTTC. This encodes CASSPLSGQAEQFF. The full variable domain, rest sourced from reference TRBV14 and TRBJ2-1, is EAGVTQFPSHSVIEKGQTVTLRCDPISGHDNLYWYRRVMGKEIKFLLHFVKESKQDESGMPNNRFLAERTGGTYSTLKVQPAELEDSGVYFCASSPLSGQAEQFFGPGTRLTVL.

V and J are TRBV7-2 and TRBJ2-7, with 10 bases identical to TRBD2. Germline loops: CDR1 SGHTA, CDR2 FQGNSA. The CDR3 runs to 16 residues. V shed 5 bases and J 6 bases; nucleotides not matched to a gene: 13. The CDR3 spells CASSASLAGVIGEQYF. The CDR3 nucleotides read TGTGCCAGCAGCGCCAGTCTAGCGGGAGTTATAGGCGAGCAGTACTTC.

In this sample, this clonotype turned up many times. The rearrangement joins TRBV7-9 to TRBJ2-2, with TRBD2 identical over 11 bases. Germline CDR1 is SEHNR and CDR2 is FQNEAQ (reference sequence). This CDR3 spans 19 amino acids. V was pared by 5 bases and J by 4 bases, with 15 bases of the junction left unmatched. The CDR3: CASSPLTSGKSLSTGELFF. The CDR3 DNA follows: TGTGCCAGCAGCCCATTGACTAGCGGGAAGTCGCTGAGCACCGGGGAGCTGTTTTTT.

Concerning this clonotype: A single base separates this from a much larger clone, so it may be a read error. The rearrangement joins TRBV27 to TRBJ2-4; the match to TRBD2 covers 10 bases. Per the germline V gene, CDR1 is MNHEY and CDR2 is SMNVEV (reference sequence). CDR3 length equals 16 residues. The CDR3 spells CASSLLAGRFLNERFF. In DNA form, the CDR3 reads TGTGCCAGCAGCTTACTAGCGGGGAGATTCCTGAATGAGCGGTTCTTC.

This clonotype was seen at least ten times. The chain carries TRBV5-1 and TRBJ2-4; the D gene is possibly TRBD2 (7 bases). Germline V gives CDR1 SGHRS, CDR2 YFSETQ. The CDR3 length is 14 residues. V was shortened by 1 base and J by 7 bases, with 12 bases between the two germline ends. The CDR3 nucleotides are TGCGCCAGCAGCTTGCTACAGGGAGGGAACATTCAGTACTTC. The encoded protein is CASSLLQGGNIQYF.

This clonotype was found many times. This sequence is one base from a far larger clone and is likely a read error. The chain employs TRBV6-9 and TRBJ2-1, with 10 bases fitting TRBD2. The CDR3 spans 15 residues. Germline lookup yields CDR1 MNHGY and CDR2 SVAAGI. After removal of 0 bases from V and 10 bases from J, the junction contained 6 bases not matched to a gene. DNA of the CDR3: TGTGCCAGCAGTTATTCTGGTGGGACTAGCGACGAGCAGTTCTTC. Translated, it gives CASSYSGGTSDEQFF.

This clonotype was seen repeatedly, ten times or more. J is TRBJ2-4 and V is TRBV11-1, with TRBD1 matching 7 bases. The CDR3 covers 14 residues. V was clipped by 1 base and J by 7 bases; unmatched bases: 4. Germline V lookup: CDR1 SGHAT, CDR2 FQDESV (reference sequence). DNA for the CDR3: TGTGCCAGCAGCTTAGACAGGGGATTTAACATTCAGTACTTC. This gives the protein CASSLDRGFNIQYF. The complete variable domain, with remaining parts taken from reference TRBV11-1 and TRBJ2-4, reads EAEVAQSPRYKITEKSQAVAFWCDPISGHATLYWYRQILGQGPELLVQFQDESVVDDSQLPKDRFSAERLKGVDSTLKIQPAELGDSAMYLCASSLDRGFNIQYFGAGTRLSVL.

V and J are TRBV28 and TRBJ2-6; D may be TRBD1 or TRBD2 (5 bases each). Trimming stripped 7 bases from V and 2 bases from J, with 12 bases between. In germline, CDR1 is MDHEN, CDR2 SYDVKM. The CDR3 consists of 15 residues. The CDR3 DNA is TGTGCCAGCAATCGAAGGGGAGCTGGGGCCAACGTCCTGACTTTC. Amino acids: CASNRRGAGANVLTF.